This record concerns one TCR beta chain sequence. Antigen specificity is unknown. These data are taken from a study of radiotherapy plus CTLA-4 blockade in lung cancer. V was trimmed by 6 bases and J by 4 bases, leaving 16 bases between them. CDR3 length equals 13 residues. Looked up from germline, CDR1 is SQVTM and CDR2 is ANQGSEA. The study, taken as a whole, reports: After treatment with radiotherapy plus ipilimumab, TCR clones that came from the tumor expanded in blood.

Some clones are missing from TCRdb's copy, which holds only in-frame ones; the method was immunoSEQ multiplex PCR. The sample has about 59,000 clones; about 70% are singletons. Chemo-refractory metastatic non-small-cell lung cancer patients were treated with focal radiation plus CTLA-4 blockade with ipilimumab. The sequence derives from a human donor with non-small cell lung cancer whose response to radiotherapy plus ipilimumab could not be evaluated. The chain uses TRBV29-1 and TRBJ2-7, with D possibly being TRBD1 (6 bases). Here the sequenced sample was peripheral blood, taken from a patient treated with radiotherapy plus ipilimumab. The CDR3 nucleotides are TGCAGCGTCTCAGGGGCGAGGATATACGAGCAGTACTTC. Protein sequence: CSVSGARIYEQYF.